Listed below are T cell receptor beta chains from one sample, sequenced in a study of blood T cell repertoires in COVID-19. Profiling relied on immunoSEQ multiplex PCR, and the TCRdb table lists in-frame clones only, not all of them. This table holds 110,000 or so clones, around 85% found once. The sequencing input was peripheral blood. All receptors come from a human donor in a cohort sampled during active COVID-19. CDR3s include the opening cysteine and the closing phenylalanine or tryptophan. D genes are given only for firm matches. A row's size may be missing; if present it is once, few, many or a size class.

abundance: .
j_gene: TRBJ1-4
d_gene: TRBD1
v_gene: TRBV19
CDR3nt: TGTGCCAGTAGTGAGGACAGGGGTTCTGAAAAACTGTTTTTT
CDR3aa: CASSEDRGSEKLFF

abundance: .
j_gene: TRBJ1-4
d_gene: .
v_gene: TRBV4-1
CDR3nt: TGCGCCAGCAGCCAAACGACGACAGCCGAAAAACTGTTTTTT
CDR3aa: CASSQTTTAEKLFF

abundance: .
j_gene: TRBJ1-5
d_gene: .
v_gene: TRBV2
CDR3nt: TGTGCCAGCAGGGGGGGGAAGGGACTCAATCAGCCCCAGCATTTT
CDR3aa: CASRGGKGLNQPQHF

abundance: .
j_gene: TRBJ1-1
d_gene: .
v_gene: TRBV5-1
CDR3nt: TGCGCCAGCAGCTTGGGGACAGTTAACACTGAAGCTTTCTTT
CDR3aa: CASSLGTVNTEAFF

abundance: .
j_gene: TRBJ1-2
d_gene: .
v_gene: TRBV4-1
CDR3nt: TGCGCCAGCAGCCAAGATCAGGGCAGTTCAAATCTACATTATGGCTACACCTTC
CDR3aa: CASSQDQGSSNLHYGYTF

abundance: .
j_gene: TRBJ1-2
d_gene: .
v_gene: TRBV23-1
CDR3nt: TGCGCCAGCAGTCAATGGTCTAACAGGATACCTTCTAACTATGGCTACACCTTC
CDR3aa: CASSQWSNRIPSNYGYTF

abundance: .
j_gene: TRBJ1-5
d_gene: .
v_gene: TRBV27
CDR3nt: TGTGCCAGCAGTTTCGGGTATAATCAGCCCCAGCATTTT
CDR3aa: CASSFGYNQPQHF

abundance: .
j_gene: TRBJ1-1
d_gene: .
v_gene: TRBV12-3/TRBV12-4
CDR3nt: TGTGCCAGCAGAAAACAGGGAAACACTGAAGCTTTCTTT
CDR3aa: CASRKQGNTEAFF

abundance: few
j_gene: TRBJ2-1
d_gene: TRBD1
v_gene: TRBV7-9
CDR3nt: TGTGCCAGCAGCCCGGAGAGCAGGGACAGTCAGTTCTTC
CDR3aa: CASSPESRDSQFF

abundance: once
j_gene: TRBJ1-2
d_gene: .
v_gene: TRBV5-5
CDR3nt: TGTGCCAGCAGCTTGGTGGGGGGTACTAACTATGGCTACACCTTC
CDR3aa: CASSLVGGTNYGYTF

abundance: few
j_gene: TRBJ2-7
d_gene: .
v_gene: TRBV10-3
CDR3nt: TGTGCCATCACTCCCGACAACTCCTACGAGCAGTACTTC
CDR3aa: CAITPDNSYEQYF